The 22 T cell receptor beta chains below come from one sample, sequenced in a study of T cells in Graves' hyperthyroidism and ophthalmopathy. The source material, RNA transcripts, was used to amplify TCR beta CDR3 regions. The primer set for the first-round RT-PCR of the TCR CDR3 was HTBI. TCRdb recomputed calls from the multiplex PCR reads with MiXCR, one row per CDR3 protein. The sample consists of roughly 300,000 distinct CDR3 sequences, around a sixth of them appearing once. The sample consisted of blood. The receptors derive from a woman aged 50 to 60 with Graves' hyperthyroidism.

This clonotype came up many times. V is TRBV30 and J is TRBJ1-2, with D unclear. Trimming pared 0 bases from V and 6 bases from J, leaving 8 bases between. The germline V gene encodes CDR1 GTSNPN and CDR2 SVGIG (reference sequence). The CDR3 is made up of 12 amino acids. Written as DNA, the CDR3 is TGTGCCTGGAGTGTACACGGGGATGGCTACACCTTC. Translated, it gives CAWSVHGDGYTF.

This clonotype has a count of ten or more. The chain has TRBV3-1 and TRBJ2-1; TRBD1 agrees at 8 bases. Trimming removed 4 bases from V and 10 bases from J; junction bases left unmatched: 3. The CDR3 is 12 residues long. Germline loops: CDR1 LGHDT, CDR2 YNNKEL (reference sequence). Written as DNA, the CDR3 is TGTGCCAGCAGCCTCGGACAGGGCGAGCAGTTCTTC. Protein product: CASSLGQGEQFF.

The rearrangement joins TRBV5-5 to TRBJ1-6; no reliable D call. This CDR3 comprises 17 residues. V lost 1 base and J lost 0, with 11 bases in between. The germline CDR1 and CDR2 sequences are SGHKS and YYEKEE (reference sequence). The CDR3: CASSLRSVSSYNSPLHF. The CDR3 nucleotides read TGTGCCAGCAGCTTGCGTTCAGTCAGCTCCTATAATTCACCCCTCCACTTT.

This clonotype was counted many times. The chain recombines TRBV11-2 with TRBJ1-2; D is uncertain. Trimming pared 1 base from V and 1 base from J, leaving 13 bases between. Germline CDR1 reads SGHAT; CDR2 reads FQNNGV. This CDR3 contains 16 residues. The CDR3 nucleotides read TGTGCCAGCAGCTTAGTCCCCTATAGGCATAACTATGGCTACACCTTC. Translation: CASSLVPYRHNYGYTF.

This clonotype was picked up many times. V gene TRBV18 combines with J gene TRBJ2-3, with 7 bases fitting TRBD2. Germline CDR1 KGHSH, CDR2 LQKENI. The CDR3 length is 15 residues. V gave up 3 bases and J gave up 4 bases; unmatched junction bases: 7. CDR3 amino acids: CASSPNQRGSDTQYF. The CDR3 DNA reads as TGTGCCAGCTCACCGAATCAGCGGGGTTCAGATACGCAGTATTTT.

This chain uses TRBV30 with TRBJ2-3; D is perhaps TRBD1 or TRBD2 (5 bases each). The CDR3 runs to 15 residues. The germline gives CDR1 GTSNPN, CDR2 SVGIG (reference sequence). V lost 8 bases to trimming and J lost 1 base, with 19 bases between them. The CDR3 is CAHLPGLTGTDTQYF. The DNA of the CDR3 is TGTGCCCACCTTCCGGGGCTGACGGGCACAGATACGCAGTATTTT.

Here the CDR3 DNA reads TGCGCCAGCAGCTCACAGGGGGTCGAGCAGTACTTC. Its translation: CASSSQGVEQYF. This chain links TRBV5-1 with TRBJ2-7; 8 nucleotides line up with TRBD1. CDR3 length: 12 residues. V lost 3 bases, J lost 6 bases, and 2 bases stayed unmatched. CDR1 is SGHRS and CDR2 is YFSETQ in the germline V gene.

V and J are TRBV29-1 and TRBJ1-1; D gene ambiguous. Trimming left V 7 bases short and J 0 bases short, with 12 bases between. The CDR3 is 13 amino acids. CDR1 is SQVTM, CDR2 ANQGSEA, per germline. The CDR3 loop reads CSGLEFMNTEAFF. DNA for the CDR3: TGCAGCGGACTAGAGTTCATGAACACTGAAGCTTTCTTT. The whole variable domain, remainder taken from reference TRBV29-1 and TRBJ1-1, is SAVISQKPSRDICQRGTSLTIQCQVDSQVTMMFWYRQQPGQSLTLIATANQGSEATYESGFVIDKFPISRPNLTFSTLTVSNMSPEDSSIYLCSGLEFMNTEAFFGQGTRLTVV.

This clonotype came up a few times. The V gene is TRBV6-1, the J gene TRBJ1-6; 9 nucleotides agree with TRBD1. V trimming: 7 bases; J trimming: 9 bases; junction bases outside the gene matches: 4. The CDR3 runs to 13 residues. Germline loops: CDR1 MNHNS, CDR2 SASEGT. In DNA, the CDR3 is TGTGCCAGCAAACAGGGGGCTGGTTCACCCCTCCACTTT. Its protein product is CASKQGAGSPLHF.

This clonotype was picked up many times. The chain carries TRBV20-1 and TRBJ1-2; 8 positions match TRBD1. V dropped 0 bases and J dropped 5; count of bases not matched to a gene: 2. From germline, CDR1 is DFQATT and CDR2 SNEGSKA (reference sequence). CDR3 length: 13 amino acids. The CDR3 is CSARDTGGYGYTF. DNA of the CDR3: TGCAGTGCTAGAGATACAGGGGGATATGGCTACACCTTC.

The chain is built from TRBV9 and TRBJ2-1; possibly TRBD1 for D (6 bases). Germline values: CDR1 SGDLS, CDR2 YYNGEE. Trimming removed 0 bases at V and 6 bases at J, with 13 bases between. The length of the CDR3 is 15 residues. The CDR3 DNA follows: TGTGCCAGCAGCGTAGATGGACAGCCATCCAATGAGCAGTTCTTC. It codes for CASSVDGQPSNEQFF. Complete variable domain (other parts from reference TRBV9 and TRBJ2-1): DSGVTQTPKHLITATGQRVTLRCSPRSGDLSVYWYQQSLDQGLQFLIQYYNGEERAKGNILERFSAQQFPDLHSELNLSSLELGDSALYFCASSVDGQPSNEQFFGPGTRLTVL.

This clonotype was detected only a few times. The V call is TRBV29-1, the J call TRBJ1-1; the D gene is possibly TRBD1 (5 bases). Germline V lookup: CDR1 SQVTM, CDR2 ANQGSEA. Trimming removed 3 bases at V and 0 bases at J, with 11 bases between. The CDR3 extends over 14 amino acids. This CDR3 reads CSVDPGGLNTEAFF. CDR3 sequence (DNA): TGCAGCGTTGACCCCGGGGGGTTGAACACTGAAGCTTTCTTT. The full variable domain, rest sourced from reference TRBV29-1 and TRBJ1-1, is SAVISQKPSRDICQRGTSLTIQCQVDSQVTMMFWYRQQPGQSLTLIATANQGSEATYESGFVIDKFPISRPNLTFSTLTVSNMSPEDSSIYLCSVDPGGLNTEAFFGQGTRLTVV.

This clonotype has at least ten counts. The CDR3 sequence: CASNRDISYEQYV. CDR3 sequence (DNA): TGTGCCAGCAACCGGGACATCTCCTACGAGCAGTACGTC. The V gene is TRBV2, the J gene TRBJ2-7, with D possibly being TRBD1 (6 bases). With 7 bases removed from V and 0 bases from J, the gap between germline ends came to 10 bases. CDR1 and CDR2 (germline): SNHLY, FYNNEI. The CDR3 totals 13 residues.

This clonotype was found a few times. This chain uses TRBV5-1 with TRBJ1-1; the D is unclear. Germline V gene data show CDR1 as SGHRS and CDR2 as YFSETQ. The CDR3 has 14 amino acids. The V end lost 0 bases, the J end lost 2 bases, and 8 bases lay between the germline ends. The chain's CDR3 is CASSLVSLNTEAFF. The CDR3 bases are TGCGCCAGCAGCTTGGTCAGCCTCAACACTGAAGCTTTCTTT.

The sample holds a few counts of this clonotype. The rearrangement uses TRBV27 and TRBJ2-3, with D possibly being TRBD2 (5 bases). Germline V gene data show CDR1 as MNHEY and CDR2 as SMNVEV (reference sequence). The CDR3 consists of 14 residues. The V end lost 8 bases, the J end lost 5 bases, and 17 bases lay between the germline ends. The CDR3 is CASPGRGIGDTQYF. The DNA for the CDR3 is TGTGCCAGCCCTGGTCGAGGGATCGGAGATACGCAGTATTTT.

V and J are TRBV28 and TRBJ1-4, with a possible D match to TRBD1 (5 bases). Germline-derived CDR1 and CDR2 are MDHEN and SYDVKM. The CDR3 is 15 residues long. V was clipped by 5 bases and J by 8 bases, with 18 bases between them. CDR3 protein: CASSPQGQEWEKLFF. CDR3 in DNA: TGTGCCAGCAGTCCGCAGGGCCAGGAGTGGGAAAAACTGTTTTTT.

The chain links TRBV5-8 to TRBJ2-3; TRBD2 agrees at 8 bases. This CDR3 is 16 amino acids long. From germline, CDR1 is SGHTS and CDR2 YDEGEE. Trimming removed 0 bases from V and 2 bases from J; junction bases left unmatched: 5. The DNA of the CDR3 is TGTGCCAGCAGCTTGGGCGAGACTAGCGACACAGATACGCAGTATTTT. This gives the protein CASSLGETSDTDTQYF.

The chain joins TRBV10-3 to TRBJ1-5; the D gene is possibly TRBD1 (5 bases). V lost 6 bases and J 7 bases, leaving 10 bases between the germline ends. There are 12 residues in the CDR3. The germline gives CDR1 ENHRY, CDR2 SYGVKD. The DNA for the CDR3 is TGTGCCATCAGCACAAGACAGCAGCCCCAGCATTTT. This translates into CAISTRQQPQHF.

This clonotype was counted a few times. Just one base apart from a much larger clone, this may be a read error. V is TRBV3-1 and J is TRBJ2-2, with TRBD1 as a possible D gene (5 bases). The DNA end is more similar to TRBJ1-1, so the J call may be wrong. This CDR3 spans 13 amino acids. CDR1 is LGHDT, CDR2 YNNKEL, per germline (reference sequence). CDR3 protein: CASSRTGLGGAFF. CDR3 sequence (DNA): TGTGCCAGCAGCCGGACGGGACTCGGTGGAGCTTTCTTT.

The V call is TRBV6-1, the J call TRBJ1-1; no reliable D call. The CDR3 extends over 13 amino acids. The V end lost 7 bases, the J end lost 1 base, and 10 bases lay between the germline ends. Per the germline V gene, CDR1 is MNHNS and CDR2 is SASEGT. The CDR3 protein is CASNGEWNTEAFF. In nucleotides, the CDR3 is TGTGCCAGCAACGGTGAGTGGAACACTGAAGCTTTCTTT.

This clonotype was counted only a few times. This chain links TRBV3-1 with TRBJ2-2, with 7 bases identical to TRBD1. The CDR3 length is 15 residues. Germline CDR1 LGHDT, CDR2 YNNKEL (reference sequence). V shed 3 bases, J shed 0 bases, and the junction held 1 base outside the gene matches. The CDR3 region has the DNA TGTGCCAGCAGCCAGGGGACAGCGAACACCGGGGAGCTGTTTTTT. It yields the protein CASSQGTANTGELFF.

This chain uses TRBV3-1 with TRBJ2-4, with D uncertain. CDR3 length equals 14 residues. V was cut by 0 bases and J by 9 bases, with 12 bases left in between. Germline values: CDR1 LGHDT, CDR2 YNNKEL (reference sequence). The CDR3 DNA is TGTGCCAGCAGCCAAGATAACAATTTAGGCATTCAGTACTTC. Translated: CASSQDNNLGIQYF.